The sequence of this TCR beta chain was determined in a study of control samples from healthy donors and cancer patients. The CDR3 is 14 residues long. Trimming shortened V by 6 bases and J by 0 bases, and 9 bases separated the two germline ends. Generated by immunoSEQ multiplex PCR, the TCRdb table keeps only in-frame clones and is missing some. The table shows 150,000 to 200,000 clones, with around 91% occurring only once. The V call is TRBV6-7, the J call TRBJ2-4; D unclear. TRBV6-7 falls under the ORF class, with uncertain function. Sequences were obtained from blood. This clonotype was sampled from a woman younger than 45 in good health. The CDR3: CASRPTLAKNIQYF. CDR3 in DNA: TGTGCCAGCAGGCCGACTCTAGCCAAAAACATTCAGTACTTC.